The rows below give T cell receptor beta chains drawn from one sample of a study of molecular identifiers for immune sequencing clone quantification. TCRdb re-derived calls from the PCR reads in MiXCR, one entry per CDR3 protein. The sample yields about 23,000 distinct CDR3 sequences, about a sixth seen once. The sample was naive CD8+ T cells from blood, with Jurkat cell RNA spiked in. Receptors were obtained from a human donor in good health. Some libraries in this study had Jurkat cell RNA spiked in. Each CDR3 is given with its conserved first and last residue. The order of the fields is D gene, clone size, J gene, V gene, CDR3 DNA, CDR3 protein. D genes are given only for firm matches. Rows give clone size only sometimes, using once, few, many, or a class for an expanded clone.

NA medium-sized TRBJ2-6 TRBV7-9 TGTGCCAGCAGCTGGGAACCCTCTGGGGCCAACGTCCTGACTTTC CASSWEPSGANVLTF
TRBD2 many TRBJ2-1 TRBV5-6 TGTGCCAGCAGCCCGATTTTAGCGGGAGAAACCTACAATGAGCAGTTCTTC CASSPILAGETYNEQFF
TRBD2 many TRBJ2-7 TRBV2 TGTGCCAGCAGTGAACTAGCGGGGGAATCCTACGAGCAGTACTTC CASSELAGESYEQYF
NA NA TRBJ2-7 TRBV7-9 TGTGCCAGCAGCCCACGTGCCGGGGACATTTACGAGCAGTACTTC CASSPRAGDIYEQYF
NA many TRBJ1-1 TRBV4-1 TGCGCCAGCAGCCAAGGGCCGGGCATGAACACTGAAGCTTTCTTT CASSQGPGMNTEAFF
TRBD1 many TRBJ1-1 TRBV27 TGTGCCAGCAGTTCCACAGGGGGTATGAACACTGAAGCTTTCTTT CASSSTGGMNTEAFF
NA NA TRBJ2-7 TRBV30 TGTGCCTGGATCCCCCCGGACTTC CAWIPPDF
NA medium-sized TRBJ2-7 TRBV13 TGTGCCAGCAGCGGTGGGCCCCCCGGGTACGAGCAGTACTTC CASSGGPPGYEQYF
NA many TRBJ2-4 TRBV14 TGTGCCAGCAGCCAAGCATCAACTGGGACTTACTTAGCCAAAAACATTCAGTACTTC CASSQASTGTYLAKNIQYF
TRBD1 many TRBJ1-5 TRBV12-3/TRBV12-4 TGTGCCAGCAGTTGGACAGGGGGCTTTCAGCCCCAGCATTTT CASSWTGGFQPQHF
TRBD2 many TRBJ2-3 TRBV5-4 TGTGCCAGCAGCTATAAAGCGGGAGCCCCTACAGATACGCAGTATTTT CASSYKAGAPTDTQYF
NA many TRBJ2-3 TRBV27 TGTGCCAGCAGTTCAGCTGCCAGGGTCCGGTGGGGTACAGATACGCAGTATTTT CASSSAARVRWGTDTQYF
NA medium-sized TRBJ1-4 TRBV28 TGTGCCAGCAGCCCTGGGATCGACAATAATGAAAAACTGTTTTTT CASSPGIDNNEKLFF
NA many TRBJ2-1 TRBV28 TGTGCCAGCAGTTTGGAGACCGCGACCTACAATGAGCAGTTCTTC CASSLETATYNEQFF
NA many TRBJ2-2 TRBV29-1 TGCAGCGTTCCCAAACTGAACACCGGGGAGCTGTTTTTT CSVPKLNTGELFF
TRBD2 NA TRBJ2-5 TRBV19 TGTGCCAGTAGTGTCGGGACTAGCGGGGGGGAAGAGACCCAGTACTTC CASSVGTSGGEETQYF
NA many TRBJ2-3 TRBV14 TGTGCCAGCAGCCAAGGGAGGGCAGATACGCAGTATTTT CASSQGRADTQYF
NA many TRBJ1-4 TRBV6-2/TRBV6-3 TGTGCCAGCAGTCTTCTCTCCGGGACGGGCGACGAAAAACTGTTTTTT CASSLLSGTGDEKLFF
TRBD1 many TRBJ2-3 TRBV27 TGTGCCAGCAGTTCCCCGTTCAGAAGACAGGGCAGGAACCCAGATACGCAGTATTTT CASSSPFRRQGRNPDTQYF
TRBD1 many TRBJ2-3 TRBV6-1 TGTGCCAGCAGTGATTTACAGGGGGCTGATACGCAGTATTTT CASSDLQGADTQYF
NA many TRBJ2-5 TRBV15 TGTGCCACCAGCAGAGATGGGGCAAGGGATGATCAGGAGACCCAGTACTTC CATSRDGARDDQETQYF
TRBD2 many TRBJ2-3 TRBV3-1 TGTGCCAGCAGCATCCTAACTAGCGGGGTTGGAGATACGCAGTATTTT CASSILTSGVGDTQYF
NA many TRBJ1-2 TRBV19 TGTGCCAGTAGCCAAGGTCGCTATGGCTACACCTTC CASSQGRYGYTF
TRBD1 many TRBJ1-5 TRBV20-1 TGCAGTGCTAGAGATTGGAGGAGGGGGCGGGCGAGCAATCAGCCCCAGCATTTT CSARDWRRGRASNQPQHF
TRBD2 many TRBJ2-3 TRBV19 TGTGCCAGTAGGGTGACTAGCGGACCTGGAGATACGCAGTATTTT CASRVTSGPGDTQYF
NA many TRBJ2-7 TRBV7-3 TGTGCCAGCAGCTTCGGCGGTAGCGGCTACGAGCAGTACTTC CASSFGGSGYEQYF
NA many TRBJ2-5 TRBV11-2 TGTGCCAGCAGCTTAGGGTACAGGTTCCAAGAGACCCAGTACTTC CASSLGYRFQETQYF
NA many TRBJ1-2 TRBV27 TGTGCCAGCAGTTTATCAGGTGCCCGGGGCGGCTATGGCTACACCTTC CASSLSGARGGYGYTF
NA medium-sized TRBJ2-5 TRBV7-2 TGTGCCAGCAGCTCGGTGGAGGGTTGGAGGGAGACCCAGTACTTC CASSSVEGWRETQYF
NA many TRBJ2-7 TRBV7-9 TGTGCCAGCAGCTCCGTGTCCGGTGAGCAGTACTTC CASSSVSGEQYF
TRBD1 many TRBJ2-7 TRBV19 TGTGCCAGTAGTATGGTGGGACAGCGACCCTACGAGCAGTACTTC CASSMVGQRPYEQYF
NA medium-sized TRBJ2-1 TRBV6-5 TGTGCCAGCAGTTACCGGGAGCACAATGAGCAGTTCTTC CASSYREHNEQFF
NA NA TRBJ2-7 TRBV19 TGTGCCAGTAGTATTACAGGTTCTTCCGAGCAGTACTTC CASSITGSSEQYF
NA many TRBJ2-5 TRBV28 TGTGCCAGCAGTTTACGTGATGTACTTGGGGGCATGGAGACCCAGTACTTC CASSLRDVLGGMETQYF
NA many TRBJ2-5 TRBV4-3 TGCGCCAGCAGCCAAGATCCGGCCGGGCAACAAGAGACCCAGTACTTC CASSQDPAGQQETQYF
TRBD2 medium-sized TRBJ2-3 TRBV28 TGTGCCAGCAGTCGAGCGGGAGGGCCGTTAGATACGCAGTATTTT CASSRAGGPLDTQYF